Detailed here is one T cell receptor (beta chain). Many counts were recorded for this clonotype. Its target antigen remains unknown. Base qualities are not at hand, and no much larger clone is one base apart. The data are from a study of response to subunit inactivated influenza vaccine (dated by TCRdb to between 2018 and 2020). Describing the broader study: The study used deep quantitative T cell receptor repertoire profiling to track responses to a trivalent subunit inactivated influenza vaccine. General study outcomes and caveats: According to the authors, only a limited number of new T cells may be recruited by each seasonal influenza vaccination.

From a lookup of the germline V gene, CDR1 and CDR2 are LGHNA and YNFKEQ. V is reduced by 1 base and J by 5 bases, leaving a spacing of 11 bases between them. Including the terminal cysteine and phenylalanine, the CDR3 comprises 14 residues. The read is trimmed to its CDR3 DNA, 42 bases read in frame from base 1. The receptor library was made with RT-PCR. The sequencer listed for this sample is Illumina HiSeq 2500. TCRdb itself trimmed the public reads at Q25 with fastp, ran MiXCR and retained productive beta chains. When rows share a CDR3 protein, they turn into one entry using the most common DNA and genes. This sample holds fewer than 700,000 distinct CDR3 sequences; around 13% were observed only once. About an eighth of the sample goes to the ten largest clones. The time point label, as the study defines it: 45 days after influenza vaccine administration.

Material: PBMCs from blood, obtained roughly 6 weeks after vaccination. The sequence links TRBV4-2 to TRBJ2-5; the D assignment is uncertain and may be TRBD1 or TRBD2, with 6 bases supporting each. The TCR was taken from a man in his forties or fifties who received an inactivated influenza vaccine. Donor details come from another sample of the same person, matched by shared clones. The base sequence is TGTGCCAGCAGCCAAGGTGGGGGGCAGGAGACCCAGTACTTC. This translates into CASSQGGGQETQYF.